One sample yielded the 5 T cell receptor beta chains listed below, sequenced in a study of OX40 agonist ivuxolimab in advanced cancers. Measured with immunoSEQ multiplex PCR; TCRdb has only the in-frame clones, and not every one. Of fewer than 65,000 clones listed, around 87% are singletons. The specimen was CD4+ or CD8+ T cells sorted from blood, collected in a trial of the OX40 agonist ivuxolimab. The receptor set was obtained from an adult with an advanced solid tumor such as melanoma, head and neck, liver or kidney cancer.

The chain couples TRBV29-1 to TRBJ1-1; 11 bases align to TRBD1. This CDR3 region has 13 residues. The germline CDR1 and CDR2 sequences are SQVTM and ANQGSEA. After removal of 5 bases from V and 11 bases from J, the junction contained 10 bases not matched to a gene. This CDR3 reads CSVQSGQGVYAFF. The CDR3 coding sequence is TGCAGCGTTCAGTCGGGACAGGGGGTATATGCTTTCTTT.

The gene calls are TRBV7-8 and TRBJ1-1, with D perhaps matching TRBD1 (6 bases). V was trimmed by 4 bases and J by 2 bases, leaving 14 bases between them. Germline values: CDR1 SGHVS, CDR2 FQNEAQ. The CDR3 is made up of 15 amino acids. CDR3 loop: CASSWSGDGNTEAFF. The CDR3 DNA is TGTGCCAGCAGCTGGTCAGGGGATGGAAACACTGAAGCTTTCTTT.

V usage is TRBV4-2 and J usage is TRBJ2-1; 7 nucleotides line up with TRBD1. The J segment lost 4 bases and the V segment lost 2 bases, leaving 2 bases of the junction unmatched. The CDR3 covers 14 residues. CDR1 is LGHNA, CDR2 YNFKEQ, per germline. The CDR3 loop is CASSQYRGYNEQFF. The CDR3 bases are TGTGCCAGCAGCCAATACAGGGGTTACAATGAGCAGTTCTTC.

The chain employs TRBV28 and TRBJ1-2; D gene uncertain. This CDR3 has 14 amino acids. Trimming shortened V by 4 bases and J by 5 bases, and 14 bases separated the two germline ends. Per the germline V gene, CDR1 is MDHEN and CDR2 is SYDVKM. CDR3 sequence reads: CASSSPEGAYGYTF. The CDR3 DNA is TGTGCCAGCAGTTCCCCGGAGGGTGCGTATGGCTACACCTTC.

The chain employs TRBV28 and TRBJ2-1, with 10 bases fitting TRBD2. The CDR3 spans 16 residues. The germline gives CDR1 MDHEN, CDR2 SYDVKM. After removal of 1 base from V and 7 bases from J, the junction contained 7 bases not matched to a gene. Here the CDR3 reads CASSLSLAGVFNEQFF. The CDR3 DNA sequence: TGTGCCAGCAGTTTATCGCTAGCGGGAGTATTTAATGAGCAGTTCTTC.